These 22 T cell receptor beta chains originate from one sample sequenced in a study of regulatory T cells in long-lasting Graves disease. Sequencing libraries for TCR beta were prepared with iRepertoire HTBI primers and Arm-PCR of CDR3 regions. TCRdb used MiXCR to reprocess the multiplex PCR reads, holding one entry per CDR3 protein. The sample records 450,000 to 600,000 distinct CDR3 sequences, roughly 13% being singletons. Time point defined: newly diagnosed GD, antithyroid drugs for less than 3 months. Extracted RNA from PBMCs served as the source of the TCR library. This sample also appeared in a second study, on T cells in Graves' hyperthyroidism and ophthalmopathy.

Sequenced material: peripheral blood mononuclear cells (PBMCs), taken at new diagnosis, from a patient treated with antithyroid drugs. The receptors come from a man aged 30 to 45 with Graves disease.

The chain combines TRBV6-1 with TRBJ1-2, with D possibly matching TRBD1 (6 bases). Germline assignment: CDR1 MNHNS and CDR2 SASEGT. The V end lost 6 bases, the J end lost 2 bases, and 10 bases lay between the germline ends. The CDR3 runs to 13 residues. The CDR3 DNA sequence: TGTGCCAGCAGGAGACAGGCCAACTATGGCTACACCTTC. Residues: CASRRQANYGYTF.

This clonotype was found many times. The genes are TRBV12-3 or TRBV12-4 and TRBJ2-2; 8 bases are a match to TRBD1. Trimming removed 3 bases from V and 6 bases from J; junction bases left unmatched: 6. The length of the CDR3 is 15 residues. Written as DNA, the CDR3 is TGTGCCAGCAGTTTGCGGACAGGGCTAGCCGGGGAGCTGTTTTTT. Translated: CASSLRTGLAGELFF.

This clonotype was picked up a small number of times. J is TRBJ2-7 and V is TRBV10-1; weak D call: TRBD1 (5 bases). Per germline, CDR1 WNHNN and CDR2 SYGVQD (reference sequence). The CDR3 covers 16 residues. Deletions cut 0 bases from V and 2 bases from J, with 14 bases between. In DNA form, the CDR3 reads TGCGCCAGCAGTGAGTCTTTGGGGCAGATCGCCTACGAGCAGTACTTC. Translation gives CASSESLGQIAYEQYF.

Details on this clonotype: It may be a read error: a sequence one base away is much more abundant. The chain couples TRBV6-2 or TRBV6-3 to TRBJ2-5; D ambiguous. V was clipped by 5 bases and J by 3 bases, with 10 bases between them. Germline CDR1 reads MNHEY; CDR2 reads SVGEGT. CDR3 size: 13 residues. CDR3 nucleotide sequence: TGTGCCAGCAGTGAAGAGATCAAAGAGACCCAGTACTTC. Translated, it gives CASSEEIKETQYF.

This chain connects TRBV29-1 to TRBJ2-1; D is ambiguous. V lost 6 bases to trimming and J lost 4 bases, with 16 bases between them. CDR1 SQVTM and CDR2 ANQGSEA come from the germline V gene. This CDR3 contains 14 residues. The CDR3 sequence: CSVGLEGPYNEQFF. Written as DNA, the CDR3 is TGCAGCGTGGGCCTAGAAGGGCCGTACAATGAGCAGTTCTTC.

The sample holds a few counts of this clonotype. CDR3 region: CASSSLAGGPGGEQFF. CDR3 DNA sequence: TGCGCCAGCAGCTCACTAGCGGGAGGGCCGGGGGGTGAGCAGTTCTTC. The chain recombines TRBV4-1 with TRBJ2-1; 13 bases are shared with TRBD2. CDR3 length equals 16 residues. V dropped 5 bases and J dropped 9; count of bases not matched to a gene: 10. The germline gives CDR1 MGHRA, CDR2 YSYEKL.

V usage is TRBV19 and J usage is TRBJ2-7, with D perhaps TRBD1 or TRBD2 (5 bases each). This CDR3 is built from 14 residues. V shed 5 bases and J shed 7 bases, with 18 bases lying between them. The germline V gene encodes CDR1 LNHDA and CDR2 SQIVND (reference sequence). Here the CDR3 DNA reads TGTGCCAGTAGTGGGCTAGGGACGGCGGTAGAGCAGTACTTC. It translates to CASSGLGTAVEQYF. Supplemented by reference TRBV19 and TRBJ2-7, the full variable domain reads DGGITQSPKYLFRKEGQNVTLSCEQNLNHDAMYWYRQDPGQGLRLIYYSQIVNDFQKGDIAEGYSVSREKKESFPLTVTSAQKNPTAFYLCASSGLGTAVEQYFGPGTRLTVT.

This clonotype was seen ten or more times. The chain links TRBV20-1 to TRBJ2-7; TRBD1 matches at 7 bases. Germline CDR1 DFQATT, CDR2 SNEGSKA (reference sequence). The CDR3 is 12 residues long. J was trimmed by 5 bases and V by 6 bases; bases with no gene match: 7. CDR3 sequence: CSAGNRGNEQYF. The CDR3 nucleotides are TGCAGTGCAGGGAACAGGGGAAACGAGCAGTACTTC.

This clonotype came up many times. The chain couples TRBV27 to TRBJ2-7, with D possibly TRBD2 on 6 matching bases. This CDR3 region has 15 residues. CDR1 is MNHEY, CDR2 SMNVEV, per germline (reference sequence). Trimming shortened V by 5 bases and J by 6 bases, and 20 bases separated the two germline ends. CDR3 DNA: TGTGCCAGCAGTCTTCTGGTGGGGGGAGCAGGCGAGCAGTACTTC. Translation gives CASSLLVGGAGEQYF.

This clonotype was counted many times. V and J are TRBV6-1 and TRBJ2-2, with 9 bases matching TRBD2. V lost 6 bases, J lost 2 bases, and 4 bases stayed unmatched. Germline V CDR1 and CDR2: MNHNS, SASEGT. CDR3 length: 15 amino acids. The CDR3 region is CASRRGLANTGELFF. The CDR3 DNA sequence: TGTGCCAGCAGGAGGGGACTAGCTAACACCGGGGAGCTGTTTTTT.

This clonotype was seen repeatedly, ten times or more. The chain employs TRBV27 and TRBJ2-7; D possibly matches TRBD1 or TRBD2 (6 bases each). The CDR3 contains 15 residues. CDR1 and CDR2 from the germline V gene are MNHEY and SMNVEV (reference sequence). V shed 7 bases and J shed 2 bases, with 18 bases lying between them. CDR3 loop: CASTESGATAYEQYF. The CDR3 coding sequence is TGTGCCAGCACCGAATCGGGGGCCACCGCCTACGAGCAGTACTTC.

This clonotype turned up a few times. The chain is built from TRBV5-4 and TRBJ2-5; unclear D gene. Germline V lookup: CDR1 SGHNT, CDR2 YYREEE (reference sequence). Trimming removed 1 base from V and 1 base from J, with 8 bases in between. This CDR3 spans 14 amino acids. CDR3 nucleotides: TGTGCCAGCAGCTTGATCGGACCCCAAGAGACCCAGTACTTC. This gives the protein CASSLIGPQETQYF.

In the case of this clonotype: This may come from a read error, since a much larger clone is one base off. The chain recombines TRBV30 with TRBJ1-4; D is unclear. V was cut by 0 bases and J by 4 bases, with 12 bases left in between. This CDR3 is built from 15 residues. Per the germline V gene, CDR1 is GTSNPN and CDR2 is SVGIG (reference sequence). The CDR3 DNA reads TGTGCCTGGAGTGTAACGAGCCGCCTTAATGAAAAACTGTTTTTT. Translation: CAWSVTSRLNEKLFF. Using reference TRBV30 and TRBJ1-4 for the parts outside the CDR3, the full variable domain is SQTIHQWPATLVQPVGSPLSLECTVEGTSNPNLYWYRQAAGRGLQLLFYSVGIGQISSEVPQNLSASRPQDRQFILSSKKLLLSDSGFYLCAWSVTSRLNEKLFFGSGTQLSVL.

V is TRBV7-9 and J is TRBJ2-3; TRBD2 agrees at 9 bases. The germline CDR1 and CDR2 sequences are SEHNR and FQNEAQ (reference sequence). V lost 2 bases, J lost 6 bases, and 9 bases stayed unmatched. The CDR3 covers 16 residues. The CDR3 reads CASSLSLAGERDTQYF. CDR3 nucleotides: TGTGCCAGCAGCTTATCATTAGCGGGAGAACGGGATACGCAGTATTTT. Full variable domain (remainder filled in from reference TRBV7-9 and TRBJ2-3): DTGVSQNPRHKITKRGQNVTFRCDPISEHNRLYWYRQTLGQGPEFLTYFQNEAQLEKSRLLSDRFSAERPKGSFSTLEIQRTEQGDSAMYLCASSLSLAGERDTQYFGPGTRLTVL.

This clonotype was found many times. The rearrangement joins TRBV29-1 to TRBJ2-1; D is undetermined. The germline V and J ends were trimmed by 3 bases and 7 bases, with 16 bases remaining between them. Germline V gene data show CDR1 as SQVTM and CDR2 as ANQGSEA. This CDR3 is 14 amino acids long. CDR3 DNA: TGCAGCGTTGATCCGTCAGGACCCGGGAATGAGCAGTTCTTC. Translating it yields CSVDPSGPGNEQFF.

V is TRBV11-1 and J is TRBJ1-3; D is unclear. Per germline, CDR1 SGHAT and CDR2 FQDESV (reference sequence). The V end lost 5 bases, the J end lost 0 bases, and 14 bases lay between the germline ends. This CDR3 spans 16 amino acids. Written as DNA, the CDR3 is TGTGCCAGCAGCGAATCGGTACTCGACTCTGGAAACACCATATATTTT. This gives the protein CASSESVLDSGNTIYF.

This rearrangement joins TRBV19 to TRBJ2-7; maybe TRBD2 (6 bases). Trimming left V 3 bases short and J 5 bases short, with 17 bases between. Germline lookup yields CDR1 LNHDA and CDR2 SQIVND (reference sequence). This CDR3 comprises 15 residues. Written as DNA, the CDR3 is TGTGCCAGTAGTATCATCGGCCCGCGGGGCAACGAGCAGTACTTC. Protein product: CASSIIGPRGNEQYF.

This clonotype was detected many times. The DNA for the CDR3 is TGTGCCAGCAGGAAAGTGGGGCCCTGGGGTTTGGGGGAGACCCAGTACTTC. Translation gives CASRKVGPWGLGETQYF. This chain connects TRBV27 to TRBJ2-5; D may be TRBD1 (5 bases). Germline V lookup: CDR1 MNHEY, CDR2 SMNVEV (reference sequence). The CDR3 runs to 17 residues. Trimming shortened V by 6 bases and J by 5 bases, and 25 bases separated the two germline ends.

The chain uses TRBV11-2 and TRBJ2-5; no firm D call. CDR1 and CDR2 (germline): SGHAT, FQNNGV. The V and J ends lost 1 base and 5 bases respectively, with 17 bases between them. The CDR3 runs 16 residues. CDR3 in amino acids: CASSLGVMSVRETQYF. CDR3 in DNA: TGTGCCAGCAGCTTAGGTGTTATGTCCGTGCGGGAGACCCAGTACTTC.

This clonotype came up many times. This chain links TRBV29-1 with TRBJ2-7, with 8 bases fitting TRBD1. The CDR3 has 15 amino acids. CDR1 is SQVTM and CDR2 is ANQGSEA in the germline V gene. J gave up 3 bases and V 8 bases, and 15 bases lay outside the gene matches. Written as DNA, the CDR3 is TGCAGCACCGGCATGCCGGGACAGGCGTACTACGAGCAGTACTTC. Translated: CSTGMPGQAYYEQYF.

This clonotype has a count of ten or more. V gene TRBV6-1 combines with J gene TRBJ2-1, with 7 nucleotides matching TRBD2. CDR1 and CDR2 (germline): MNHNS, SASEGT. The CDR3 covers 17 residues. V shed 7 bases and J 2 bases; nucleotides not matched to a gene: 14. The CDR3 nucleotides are TGTGCCAGCAACTCGGGGAGGGCCCACCTAACCTACAATGAGCAGTTCTTC. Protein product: CASNSGRAHLTYNEQFF.

The CDR3 DNA reads as TGTGCCAGCAGTCCTACAGGGGGTAGAAACACCATATATTTT. This codes for CASSPTGGRNTIYF. This chain links TRBV6-1 with TRBJ1-3, with 8 nucleotides matching TRBD1. Trimming took 5 bases from V and 5 from J; bases not matched to a gene: 5. The length of the CDR3 is 14 residues. Germline assignment: CDR1 MNHNS and CDR2 SASEGT.